These T cell receptor beta chains were read from a single sample in a study of blood T cells in healthy people across ages. TCRdb called the 5' RACE reads again in MiXCR, with one record for every CDR3 protein. This table holds approximately 1,700,000 distinct CDR3 sequences, about 39% found once. The sequenced material came from blood. The origin of the receptors is a human donor in good health. Both conserved end residues are part of each CDR3. The D gene is left open where the match is weak. Size tells how often a clone was seen (once, few, many) or the class of an expanded clone, and some rows leave it out.

d_call	clone_size	v_call	j_call	cdr3_aa	cdr3_nt
.	.	TRBV5-1	TRBJ2-7	CASRGRLDYEQYF	TGCGCCAGCAGAGGCAGGCTCGACTACGAGCAGTACTTC
.	few	TRBV5-1	TRBJ2-6	CASSLGTSGPTGANVLTF	TGCGCCAGCAGCTTGGGGACAAGCGGACCCACTGGGGCCAACGTCCTGACTTTC
TRBD1	.	TRBV9	TRBJ1-4	CASSPGGTDNEKLFF	TGTGCCAGCAGCCCCGGGGGGACAGATAATGAAAAACTGTTTTTT
TRBD1	.	TRBV10-3	TRBJ2-1	CAIGGAGTGNLNEQFF	TGTGCCATCGGAGGCGCCGGGACAGGGAATCTCAATGAGCAGTTCTTC
.	many	TRBV28	TRBJ2-7	CASRSGPSYEQYF	TGTGCCAGCAGGTCGGGCCCCTCCTACGAGCAGTACTTC
TRBD1	.	TRBV20-1	TRBJ1-4	CSARDPTRDRVNEKLFF	TGCAGTGCTAGAGATCCGACCCGAGACAGGGTTAATGAAAAACTGTTTTTT
.	.	TRBV20-1	TRBJ1-2	CSASRFGGMAYTF	TGCAGTGCTAGTCGTTTCGGGGGCATGGCCTACACCTTC
TRBD2	few	TRBV9	TRBJ2-7	CASSIAGGPYYEQYF	TGTGCCAGCAGTATCGCGGGGGGGCCCTACTACGAGCAGTACTTC
.	few	TRBV5-5	TRBJ2-3	CASRKDGTDTQYF	TGTGCCAGCCGAAAGGACGGCACAGATACGCAGTATTTT
.	.	TRBV7-9	TRBJ2-1	CASSLARWGYNEQFF	TGTGCCAGCAGCTTAGCCCGGTGGGGCTACAATGAGCAGTTCTTC
TRBD2	few	TRBV6-2/TRBV6-3	TRBJ2-7	CASFREGPTYEQYF	TGTGCCAGCTTCCGGGAGGGGCCTACCTACGAGCAGTACTTC
TRBD2	few	TRBV7-3	TRBJ2-1	CASSLTGLAGDRSSYNEQFF	TGTGCCAGCAGCCTGACGGGACTAGCGGGGGATAGGAGCTCCTACAATGAGCAGTTCTTC
.	.	TRBV2	TRBJ2-3	CASSEGLTTQYF	TGTGCCAGCAGTGAAGGACTAACTACGCAGTATTTT
.	.	TRBV4-1	TRBJ1-1	CASSLGREMNTEAFF	TGCGCCAGCAGCTTAGGCAGGGAGATGAACACTGAAGCTTTCTTT
.	.	TRBV4-3	TRBJ2-1	CASSQEEWGNEQFF	TGCGCCAGCAGCCAAGAAGAGTGGGGAAATGAGCAGTTCTTC
.	.	TRBV20-1	TRBJ2-3	CSARETDTQYF	TGCAGTGCTAGGGAGACAGATACGCAGTATTTT
.	.	TRBV12-3/TRBV12-4	TRBJ2-7	CASSLDRTVHEQYF	TGTGCCAGCAGTCTCGACAGGACTGTACACGAGCAGTACTTC
.	.	TRBV29-1	TRBJ2-7	CSVKALDRGREQYF	TGCAGCGTTAAGGCGCTGGACCGGGGACGCGAGCAGTACTTC
.	many	TRBV18	TRBJ2-7	CASSPGPEGPGGEQYF	TGTGCCAGCTCACCAGGACCCGAGGGGCCTGGAGGCGAGCAGTACTTC
.	few	TRBV12-3/TRBV12-4	TRBJ1-1	CASTLSTEAFF	TGTGCCAGCACTCTATCAACTGAAGCTTTCTTT
.	.	TRBV7-2	TRBJ2-3	CTSSYSRRGDTDTQYF	TGTACCAGCAGCTATTCCCGGCGGGGAGACACAGATACGCAGTATTTT
TRBD2	.	TRBV28	TRBJ2-3	CASKIAGGRRDTQYF	TGTGCCAGCAAGATAGCGGGGGGGCGGAGGGATACGCAGTATTTT
.	.	TRBV12-3/TRBV12-4	TRBJ2-2	CASSSHRASGTGELFF	TGTGCCAGCAGTTCTCACAGGGCTTCGGGCACCGGGGAGCTGTTTTTT
TRBD2	.	TRBV6-5	TRBJ2-3	CASTRLAGRLTDTQYF	TGTGCCAGCACCAGACTAGCGGGGCGACTCACAGATACGCAGTATTTT
TRBD2	.	TRBV7-2	TRBJ2-7	CASSLKAGGPREQYF	TGTGCCAGCAGCTTGAAGGCGGGGGGGCCTCGAGAGCAGTACTTC
.	.	TRBV5-5	TRBJ1-2	CASSLRGLLGGYTF	TGTGCCAGCAGCTTGAGGGGGTTATTGGGTGGCTACACCTTC
.	few	TRBV6-2/TRBV6-3	TRBJ1-2	CASRTLYRDTYGYTF	TGTGCCAGCAGGACTTTATACCGGGACACCTATGGCTACACCTTC
.	.	TRBV29-1	TRBJ2-7	CSGGTGTEQYF	TGCAGCGGTGGCACAGGGACCGAGCAGTACTTC
.	few	TRBV4-3	TRBJ2-1	CASSGAVYNEQFF	TGCGCCAGCAGCGGAGCGGTGTACAATGAGCAGTTCTTC
.	.	TRBV20-1	TRBJ1-2	CSGWDRPNYGYTF	TGCAGTGGTTGGGACCGACCCAACTATGGCTACACCTTC
.	few	TRBV3-1	TRBJ2-1	CASRQGLYNEQFF	TGTGCCAGCAGGCAGGGCCTGTACAATGAGCAGTTCTTC
TRBD2	few	TRBV7-2	TRBJ2-1	CASSSQGTSGAEQFF	TGTGCCAGTAGCTCTCAGGGTACTAGCGGGGCGGAGCAGTTCTTC
.	.	TRBV5-1	TRBJ2-7	CASSLVPGRTDPLYEQYF	TGCGCCAGCAGCTTGGTTCCAGGGAGAACAGACCCCCTCTACGAGCAGTACTTC
TRBD1	.	TRBV28	TRBJ2-3	CALQPPTGTTDTQYF	TGTGCCCTCCAGCCCCCGACAGGGACGACAGATACGCAGTATTTT
.	.	TRBV13	TRBJ2-4	CASSLGGRGKNIQYF	TGCGCCAGCAGCTTAGGGGGGAGGGGGAAAAACATTCAGTACTTC
.	.	TRBV7-2	TRBJ2-1	CASQEQETQFF	TGTGCCAGCCAGGAGCAAGAGACCCAGTTCTTC
.	.	TRBV5-6	TRBJ2-1	CASSGGPGYSCNEQFF	TGTGCCAGCAGTGGGGGGCCAGGGTACTCCTGCAATGAGCAGTTCTTC
.	few	TRBV5-5	TRBJ1-2	CASSLARSAGYTF	TGTGCCAGCAGCTTGGCCCGGAGCGCTGGCTACACCTTC
TRBD2	.	TRBV7-9	TRBJ2-3	CASGERAGGSDTQYF	TGTGCCAGCGGCGAGCGGGCGGGGGGCTCAGATACGCAGTATTTT
.	.	TRBV7-8	TRBJ1-4	CASSLRGPGGIVEKLFF	TGTGCCAGCAGCTTACGAGGACCGGGGGGAATAGTCGAAAAACTGTTTTTT
.	.	TRBV24-1	TRBJ2-3	CATSETKTSTDTQYF	TGTGCCACCAGTGAAACAAAGACTAGCACAGATACGCAGTATTTT
.	.	TRBV6-6	TRBJ2-1	CASSYGLAYEQFF	TGTGCCAGCAGTTACGGCCTAGCGTATGAGCAGTTCTTC
.	.	TRBV28	TRBJ1-4	CASSLPGNEKLFF	TGCGCCAGCAGTTTACCAGGGAACGAAAAACTGTTTTTT
.	.	TRBV2	TRBJ1-5	CASSESPLTQHF	TGTGCCAGCAGTGAGTCTCCCTTAACCCAGCATTTT
TRBD1	few	TRBV6-2/TRBV6-3	TRBJ2-3	CASSYSGTARTDTQYF	TGTGCCAGCAGTTACTCCGGGACAGCTCGCACAGATACGCAGTATTTT
.	.	TRBV10-3	TRBJ1-1	CAISDVQGGRNTEAFF	TGTGCCATCAGTGATGTACAGGGAGGACGGAACACTGAAGCTTTCTTT
.	few	TRBV29-1	TRBJ1-4	CSVSSQSPGGEKLFF	TGCAGCGTTTCTTCGCAATCTCCGGGGGGTGAAAAACTGTTTTTT
.	.	TRBV9	TRBJ1-1	CASKRQDDLNTEAFF	TGTGCCAGCAAAAGACAGGACGACTTGAACACTGAAGCTTTCTTT
.	.	TRBV6-1	TRBJ2-7	CASCVAASYEQYF	TGTGCCAGCTGTGTTGCTGCGAGCTACGAGCAGTACTTC
.	.	TRBV20-1	TRBJ1-2	CSARIGGQSENYGYTF	TGCAGTGCTAGAATCGGGGGGCAAAGTGAAAACTATGGCTACACCTTC
.	.	TRBV13	TRBJ1-1	CASSLSSLGALNTEAFF	TGTGCCAGCAGCTTAAGTTCTTTAGGGGCGCTGAACACTGAAGCTTTCTTT